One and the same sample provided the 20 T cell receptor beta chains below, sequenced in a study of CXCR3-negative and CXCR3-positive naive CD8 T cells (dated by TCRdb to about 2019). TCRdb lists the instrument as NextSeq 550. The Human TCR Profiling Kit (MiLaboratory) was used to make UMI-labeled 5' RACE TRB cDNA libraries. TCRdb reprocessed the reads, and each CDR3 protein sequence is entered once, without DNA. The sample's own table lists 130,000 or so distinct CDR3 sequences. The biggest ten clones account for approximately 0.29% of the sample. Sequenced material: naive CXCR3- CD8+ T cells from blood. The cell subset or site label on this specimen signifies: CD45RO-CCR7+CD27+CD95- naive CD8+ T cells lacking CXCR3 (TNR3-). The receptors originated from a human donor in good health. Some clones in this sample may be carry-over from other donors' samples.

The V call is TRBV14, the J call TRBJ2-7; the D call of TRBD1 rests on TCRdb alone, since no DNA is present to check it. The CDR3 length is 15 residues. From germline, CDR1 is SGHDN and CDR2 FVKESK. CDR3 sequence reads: CASSQRAGANYEQYF.

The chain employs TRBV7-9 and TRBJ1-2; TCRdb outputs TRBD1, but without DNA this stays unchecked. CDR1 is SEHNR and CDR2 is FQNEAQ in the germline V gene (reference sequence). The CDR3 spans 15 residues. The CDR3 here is CASSPPGQELNGYTF.

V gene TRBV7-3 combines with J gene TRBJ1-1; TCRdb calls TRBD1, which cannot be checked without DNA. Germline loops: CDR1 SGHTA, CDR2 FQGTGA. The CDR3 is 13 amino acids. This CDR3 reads CASSLGGNNEAFF.

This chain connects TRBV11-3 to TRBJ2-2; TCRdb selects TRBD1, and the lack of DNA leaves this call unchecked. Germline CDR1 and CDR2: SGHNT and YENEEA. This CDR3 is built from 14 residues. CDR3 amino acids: CASSSTGWGGELFF.

The CDR3 here is CASSQGSAGLSNIQYF. This chain uses TRBV4-3 with TRBJ2-4; TCRdb gives TRBD2 as the D gene, but with no DNA this cannot be confirmed. The CDR3 contains 16 residues. The germline V gene has CDR1 LGHNA and CDR2 YSLEER.

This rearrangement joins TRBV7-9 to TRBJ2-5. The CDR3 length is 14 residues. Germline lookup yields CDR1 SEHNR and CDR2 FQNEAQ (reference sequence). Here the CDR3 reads CASSTMGVQETQYF.

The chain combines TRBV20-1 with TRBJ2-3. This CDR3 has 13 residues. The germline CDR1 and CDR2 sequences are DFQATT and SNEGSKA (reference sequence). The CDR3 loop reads CSASDAYTDTQYF.

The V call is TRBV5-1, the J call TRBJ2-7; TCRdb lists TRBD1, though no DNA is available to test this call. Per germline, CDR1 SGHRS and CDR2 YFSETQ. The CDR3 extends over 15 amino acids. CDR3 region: CASSPETRSDYEQYF.

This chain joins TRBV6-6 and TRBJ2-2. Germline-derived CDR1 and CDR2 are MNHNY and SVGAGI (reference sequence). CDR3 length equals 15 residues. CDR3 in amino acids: CASSYYGEWTGELFF.

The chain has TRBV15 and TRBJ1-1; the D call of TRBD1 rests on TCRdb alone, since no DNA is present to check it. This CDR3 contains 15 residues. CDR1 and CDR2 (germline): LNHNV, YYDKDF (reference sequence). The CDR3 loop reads CATSRDGWGATEAFF.

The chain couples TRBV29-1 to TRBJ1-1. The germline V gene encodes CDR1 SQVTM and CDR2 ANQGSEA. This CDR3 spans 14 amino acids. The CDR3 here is CSVDLPVMNTEAFF.

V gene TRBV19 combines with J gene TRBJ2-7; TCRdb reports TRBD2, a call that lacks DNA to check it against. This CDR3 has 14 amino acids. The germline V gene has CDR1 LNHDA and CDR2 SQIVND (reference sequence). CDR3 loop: CASQMTSGGPEQYF.

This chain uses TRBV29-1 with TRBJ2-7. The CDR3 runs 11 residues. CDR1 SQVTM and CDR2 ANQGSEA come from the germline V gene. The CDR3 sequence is CSGGTSYEQYF.

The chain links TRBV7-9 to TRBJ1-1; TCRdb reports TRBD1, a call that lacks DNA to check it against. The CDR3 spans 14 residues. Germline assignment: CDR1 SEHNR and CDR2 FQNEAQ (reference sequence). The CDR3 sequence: CASSLMTGGTEAFF.

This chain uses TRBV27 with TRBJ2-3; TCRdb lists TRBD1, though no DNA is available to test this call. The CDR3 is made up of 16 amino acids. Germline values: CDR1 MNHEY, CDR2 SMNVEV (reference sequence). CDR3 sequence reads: CASSLQPGQLTDTQYF.

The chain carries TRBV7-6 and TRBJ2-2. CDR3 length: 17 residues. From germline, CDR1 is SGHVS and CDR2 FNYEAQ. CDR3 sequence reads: CASSLVEGIKGTGELFF.

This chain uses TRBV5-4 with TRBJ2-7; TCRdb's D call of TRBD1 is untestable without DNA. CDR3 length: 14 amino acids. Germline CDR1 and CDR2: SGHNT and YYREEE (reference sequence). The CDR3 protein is CASSWGKQGYEQYF. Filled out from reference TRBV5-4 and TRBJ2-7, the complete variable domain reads ETGVTQSPTHLIKTRGQQVTLRCSSQSGHNTVSWYQQALGQGPQFIFQYYREEENGRGNFPPRFSGLQFPNYSSELNVNALELDDSALYLCASSWGKQGYEQYFGPGTRLTVT.

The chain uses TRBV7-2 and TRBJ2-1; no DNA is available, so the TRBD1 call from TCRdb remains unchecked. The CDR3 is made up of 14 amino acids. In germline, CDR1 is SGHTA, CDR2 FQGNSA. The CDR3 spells CASSLPDSHNEQFF.

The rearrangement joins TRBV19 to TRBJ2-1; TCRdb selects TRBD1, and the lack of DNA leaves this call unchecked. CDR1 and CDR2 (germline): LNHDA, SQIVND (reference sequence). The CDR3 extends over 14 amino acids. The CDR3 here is CASSAGPGGNEQFF.

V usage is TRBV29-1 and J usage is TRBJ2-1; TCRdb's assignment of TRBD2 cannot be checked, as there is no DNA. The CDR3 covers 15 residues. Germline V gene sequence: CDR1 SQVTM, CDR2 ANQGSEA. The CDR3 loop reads CSVEGLAFFYNEQFF.